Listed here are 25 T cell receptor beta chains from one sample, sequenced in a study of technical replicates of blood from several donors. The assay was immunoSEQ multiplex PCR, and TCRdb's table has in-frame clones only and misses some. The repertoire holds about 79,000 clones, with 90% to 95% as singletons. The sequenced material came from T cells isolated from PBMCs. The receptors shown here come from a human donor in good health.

The CDR3 nucleotides are TGCAGCCCTGTGTGGACTCCGGGAAAACTGTTTTTT. This gives the protein CSPVWTPGKLFF. The gene calls are TRBV29-1 and TRBJ1-4; no clear D. CDR3 length: 12 residues. Germline V gene sequence: CDR1 SQVTM, CDR2 ANQGSEA. V was cut by 8 bases and J by 10 bases, with 17 bases left in between.

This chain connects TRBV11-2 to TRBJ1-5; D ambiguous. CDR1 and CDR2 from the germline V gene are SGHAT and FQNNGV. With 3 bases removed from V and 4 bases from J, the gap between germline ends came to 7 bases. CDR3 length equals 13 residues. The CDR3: CASSFQENQPQHF. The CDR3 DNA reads TGTGCCAGCAGCTTCCAGGAAAATCAGCCCCAGCATTTT.

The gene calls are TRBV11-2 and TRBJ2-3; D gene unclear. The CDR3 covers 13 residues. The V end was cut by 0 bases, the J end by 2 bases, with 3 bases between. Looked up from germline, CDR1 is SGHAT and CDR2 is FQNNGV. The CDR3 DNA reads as TGTGCCAGCAGCTTAGATTACACAGATACGCAGTATTTT. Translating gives CASSLDYTDTQYF.

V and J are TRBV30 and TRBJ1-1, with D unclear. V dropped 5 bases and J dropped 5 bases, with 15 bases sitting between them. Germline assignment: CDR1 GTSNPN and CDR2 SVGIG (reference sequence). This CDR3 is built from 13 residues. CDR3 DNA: TGTGCCTGGGAGGGTCTGACCCGTACTGAAGCTTTCTTT. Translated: CAWEGLTRTEAFF.

CDR3 amino acids: CASSQETGGADAFF. DNA for the CDR3: TGTGCCAGCAGCCAAGAAACAGGGGGCGCAGACGCTTTCTTT. The gene calls are TRBV4-2 and TRBJ1-1; 9 bases match TRBD1. Germline values: CDR1 LGHNA, CDR2 YNFKEQ. The V gene end was trimmed by 0 bases and the J gene end by 11 bases; junction bases not matched to a gene: 7. The CDR3 is 14 amino acids.

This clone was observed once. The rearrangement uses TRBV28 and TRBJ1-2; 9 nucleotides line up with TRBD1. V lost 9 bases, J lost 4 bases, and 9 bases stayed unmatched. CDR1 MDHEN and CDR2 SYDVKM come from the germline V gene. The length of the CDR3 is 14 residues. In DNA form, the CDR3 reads TGTGCCAGTACCTACAGGGGGCAAGCCTATGGCTACACCTTC. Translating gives CASTYRGQAYGYTF.

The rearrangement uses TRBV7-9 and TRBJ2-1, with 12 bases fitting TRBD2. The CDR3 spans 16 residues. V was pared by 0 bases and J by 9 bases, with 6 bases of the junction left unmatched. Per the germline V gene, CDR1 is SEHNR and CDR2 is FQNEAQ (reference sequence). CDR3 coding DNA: TGTGCCAGCAGCTTAGCCGGGCGACTAGCGGGAGCTGAGCAGTTCTTC. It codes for CASSLAGRLAGAEQFF.

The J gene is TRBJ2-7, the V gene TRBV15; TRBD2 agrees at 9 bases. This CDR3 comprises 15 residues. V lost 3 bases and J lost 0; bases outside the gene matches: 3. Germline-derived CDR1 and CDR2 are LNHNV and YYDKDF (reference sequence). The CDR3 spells CATSRSGGPSYEQYF. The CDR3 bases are TGTGCCACCAGCAGGAGCGGGGGGCCCTCCTACGAGCAGTACTTC.

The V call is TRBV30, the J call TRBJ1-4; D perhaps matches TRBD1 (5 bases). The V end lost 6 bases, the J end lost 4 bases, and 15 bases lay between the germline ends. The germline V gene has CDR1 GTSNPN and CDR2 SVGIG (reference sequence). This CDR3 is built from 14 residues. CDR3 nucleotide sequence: TGTGCCTGCCTCCTCCACAGGAATAATGAAAAACTGTTTTTT. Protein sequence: CACLLHRNNEKLFF.

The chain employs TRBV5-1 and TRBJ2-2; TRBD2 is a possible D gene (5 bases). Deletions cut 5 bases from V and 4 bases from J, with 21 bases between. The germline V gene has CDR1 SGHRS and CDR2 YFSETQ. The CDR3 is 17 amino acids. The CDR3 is CASSLTIKLGRTGELFF. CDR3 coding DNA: TGCGCCAGCAGTTTAACCATTAAACTAGGTCGCACCGGGGAGCTGTTTTTT.

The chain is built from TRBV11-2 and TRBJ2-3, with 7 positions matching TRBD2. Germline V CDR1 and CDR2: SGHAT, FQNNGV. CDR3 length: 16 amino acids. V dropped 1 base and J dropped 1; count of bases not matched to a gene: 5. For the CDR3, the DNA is TGTGCCAGCAGCTTAGTAGGCCTAGCGGGCACAGATACGCAGTATTTT. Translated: CASSLVGLAGTDTQYF.

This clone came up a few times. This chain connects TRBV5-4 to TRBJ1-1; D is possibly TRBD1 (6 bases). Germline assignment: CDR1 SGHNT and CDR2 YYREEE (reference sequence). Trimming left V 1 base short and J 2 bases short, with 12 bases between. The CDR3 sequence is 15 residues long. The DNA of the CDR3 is TGTGCCAGCAGCTTGTTGGGGGGGCCAAACACTGAAGCTTTCTTT. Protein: CASSLLGGPNTEAFF.

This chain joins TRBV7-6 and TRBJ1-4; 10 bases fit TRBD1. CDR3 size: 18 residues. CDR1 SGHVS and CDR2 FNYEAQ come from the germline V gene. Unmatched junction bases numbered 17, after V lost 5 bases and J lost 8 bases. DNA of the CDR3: TGTGCCAGCAGCCCACGAGCTATGACAGGGGGCGAACGGGAAAAACTGTTTTTT. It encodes CASSPRAMTGGEREKLFF.

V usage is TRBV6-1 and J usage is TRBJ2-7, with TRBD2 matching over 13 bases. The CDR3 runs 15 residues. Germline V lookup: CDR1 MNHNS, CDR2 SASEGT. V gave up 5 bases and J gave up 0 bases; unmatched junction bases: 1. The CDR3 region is CASSRTSGSSYEQYF. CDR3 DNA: TGTGCCAGCAGTCGGACTAGCGGGAGCTCCTACGAGCAGTACTTC.

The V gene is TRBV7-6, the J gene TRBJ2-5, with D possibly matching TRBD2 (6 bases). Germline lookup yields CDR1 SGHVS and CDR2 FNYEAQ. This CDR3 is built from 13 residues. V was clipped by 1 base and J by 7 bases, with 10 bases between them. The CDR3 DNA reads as TGTGCCAGCAGCTTAGTGCACGGGGGGACCCAGTACTTC. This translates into CASSLVHGGTQYF.

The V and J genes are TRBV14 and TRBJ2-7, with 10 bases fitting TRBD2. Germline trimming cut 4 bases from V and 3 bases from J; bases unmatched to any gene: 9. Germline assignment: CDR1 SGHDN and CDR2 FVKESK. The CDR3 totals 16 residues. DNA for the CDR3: TGTGCCAGCAGCCGCAATCCTAGCGGGAGAAACTACGAGCAGTACTTC. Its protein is CASSRNPSGRNYEQYF. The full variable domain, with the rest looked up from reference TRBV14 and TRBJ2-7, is EAGVTQFPSHSVIEKGQTVTLRCDPISGHDNLYWYRRVMGKEIKFLLHFVKESKQDESGMPNNRFLAERTGGTYSTLKVQPAELEDSGVYFCASSRNPSGRNYEQYFGPGTRLTVT.

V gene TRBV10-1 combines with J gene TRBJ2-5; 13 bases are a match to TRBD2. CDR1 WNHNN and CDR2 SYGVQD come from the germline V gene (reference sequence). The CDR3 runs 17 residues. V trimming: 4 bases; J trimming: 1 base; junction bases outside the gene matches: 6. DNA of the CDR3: TGCGCCAGCAGTGGCGGCTGGACTAGCGGGGGCCAAGAGACCCAGTACTTC. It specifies CASSGGWTSGGQETQYF.

CDR3 sequence (DNA): TGTGCTAGTGGTTTGGTAGGGGACGGAAAACTAGCGGGGGAAGAGACCCAGTACTTC. Protein sequence: CASGLVGDGKLAGEETQYF. The chain employs TRBV12-5 and TRBJ2-5; the match to TRBD2 covers 11 bases. The CDR3 is 19 amino acids. The germline V gene encodes CDR1 LGHNT and CDR2 FRNRAP. J gave up 3 bases and V 0 bases, and 12 bases lay outside the gene matches.

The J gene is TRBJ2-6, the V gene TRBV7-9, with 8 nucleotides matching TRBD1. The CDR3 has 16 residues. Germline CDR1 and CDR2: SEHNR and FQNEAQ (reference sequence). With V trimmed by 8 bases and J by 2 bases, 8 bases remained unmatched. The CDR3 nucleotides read TGTGCCAGCGATCCCCCAGGGGGCGCTGGGGCCAACGTCCTGACTTTC. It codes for CASDPPGGAGANVLTF.

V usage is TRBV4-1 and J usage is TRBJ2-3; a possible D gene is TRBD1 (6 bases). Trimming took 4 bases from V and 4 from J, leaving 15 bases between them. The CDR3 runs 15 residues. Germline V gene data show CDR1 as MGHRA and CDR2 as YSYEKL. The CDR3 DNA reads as TGCGCCAGCAGCCGCGCAGGACAGTGGGCAGATACGCAGTATTTT. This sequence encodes CASSRAGQWADTQYF.

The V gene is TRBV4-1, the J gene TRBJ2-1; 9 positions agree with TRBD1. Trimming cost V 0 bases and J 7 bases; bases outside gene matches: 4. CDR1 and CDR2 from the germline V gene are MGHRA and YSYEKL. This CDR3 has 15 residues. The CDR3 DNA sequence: TGCGCCAGCAGCCAAGAAGGGACAGGGTCGAATGAGCAGTTCTTC. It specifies CASSQEGTGSNEQFF.

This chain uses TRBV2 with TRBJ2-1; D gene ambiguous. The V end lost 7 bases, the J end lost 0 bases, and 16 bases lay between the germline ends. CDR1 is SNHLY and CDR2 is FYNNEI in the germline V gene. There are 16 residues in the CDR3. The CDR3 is CASTQLTGRSYNEQFF. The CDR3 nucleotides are TGTGCCAGCACCCAACTTACGGGTCGCTCCTACAATGAGCAGTTCTTC.

The CDR3 nucleotides are TGCGCCAGCAGCCAAGACCTGGGGACTAGCGGGAGATACGAGCAGTACTTC. Its translation: CASSQDLGTSGRYEQYF. This chain joins TRBV4-1 and TRBJ2-7; 14 nucleotides agree with TRBD2. The CDR3 runs to 17 residues. The germline gives CDR1 MGHRA, CDR2 YSYEKL. Trimming took 0 bases from V and 4 from J; bases not matched to a gene: 5.

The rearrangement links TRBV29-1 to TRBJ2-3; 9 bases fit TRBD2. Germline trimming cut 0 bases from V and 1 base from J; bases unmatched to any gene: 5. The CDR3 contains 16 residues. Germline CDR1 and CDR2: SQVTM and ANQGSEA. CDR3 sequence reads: CSVEELAGYRTDTQYF. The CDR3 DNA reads TGCAGCGTTGAAGAACTAGCGGGCTATCGCACAGATACGCAGTATTTT.

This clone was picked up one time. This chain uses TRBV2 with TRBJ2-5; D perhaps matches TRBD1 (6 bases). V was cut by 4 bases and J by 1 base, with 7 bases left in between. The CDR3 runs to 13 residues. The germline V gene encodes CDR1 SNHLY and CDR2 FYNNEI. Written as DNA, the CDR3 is TGTGCCAGCAGTGGGACAGCCCAAGAGACCCAGTACTTC. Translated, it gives CASSGTAQETQYF.